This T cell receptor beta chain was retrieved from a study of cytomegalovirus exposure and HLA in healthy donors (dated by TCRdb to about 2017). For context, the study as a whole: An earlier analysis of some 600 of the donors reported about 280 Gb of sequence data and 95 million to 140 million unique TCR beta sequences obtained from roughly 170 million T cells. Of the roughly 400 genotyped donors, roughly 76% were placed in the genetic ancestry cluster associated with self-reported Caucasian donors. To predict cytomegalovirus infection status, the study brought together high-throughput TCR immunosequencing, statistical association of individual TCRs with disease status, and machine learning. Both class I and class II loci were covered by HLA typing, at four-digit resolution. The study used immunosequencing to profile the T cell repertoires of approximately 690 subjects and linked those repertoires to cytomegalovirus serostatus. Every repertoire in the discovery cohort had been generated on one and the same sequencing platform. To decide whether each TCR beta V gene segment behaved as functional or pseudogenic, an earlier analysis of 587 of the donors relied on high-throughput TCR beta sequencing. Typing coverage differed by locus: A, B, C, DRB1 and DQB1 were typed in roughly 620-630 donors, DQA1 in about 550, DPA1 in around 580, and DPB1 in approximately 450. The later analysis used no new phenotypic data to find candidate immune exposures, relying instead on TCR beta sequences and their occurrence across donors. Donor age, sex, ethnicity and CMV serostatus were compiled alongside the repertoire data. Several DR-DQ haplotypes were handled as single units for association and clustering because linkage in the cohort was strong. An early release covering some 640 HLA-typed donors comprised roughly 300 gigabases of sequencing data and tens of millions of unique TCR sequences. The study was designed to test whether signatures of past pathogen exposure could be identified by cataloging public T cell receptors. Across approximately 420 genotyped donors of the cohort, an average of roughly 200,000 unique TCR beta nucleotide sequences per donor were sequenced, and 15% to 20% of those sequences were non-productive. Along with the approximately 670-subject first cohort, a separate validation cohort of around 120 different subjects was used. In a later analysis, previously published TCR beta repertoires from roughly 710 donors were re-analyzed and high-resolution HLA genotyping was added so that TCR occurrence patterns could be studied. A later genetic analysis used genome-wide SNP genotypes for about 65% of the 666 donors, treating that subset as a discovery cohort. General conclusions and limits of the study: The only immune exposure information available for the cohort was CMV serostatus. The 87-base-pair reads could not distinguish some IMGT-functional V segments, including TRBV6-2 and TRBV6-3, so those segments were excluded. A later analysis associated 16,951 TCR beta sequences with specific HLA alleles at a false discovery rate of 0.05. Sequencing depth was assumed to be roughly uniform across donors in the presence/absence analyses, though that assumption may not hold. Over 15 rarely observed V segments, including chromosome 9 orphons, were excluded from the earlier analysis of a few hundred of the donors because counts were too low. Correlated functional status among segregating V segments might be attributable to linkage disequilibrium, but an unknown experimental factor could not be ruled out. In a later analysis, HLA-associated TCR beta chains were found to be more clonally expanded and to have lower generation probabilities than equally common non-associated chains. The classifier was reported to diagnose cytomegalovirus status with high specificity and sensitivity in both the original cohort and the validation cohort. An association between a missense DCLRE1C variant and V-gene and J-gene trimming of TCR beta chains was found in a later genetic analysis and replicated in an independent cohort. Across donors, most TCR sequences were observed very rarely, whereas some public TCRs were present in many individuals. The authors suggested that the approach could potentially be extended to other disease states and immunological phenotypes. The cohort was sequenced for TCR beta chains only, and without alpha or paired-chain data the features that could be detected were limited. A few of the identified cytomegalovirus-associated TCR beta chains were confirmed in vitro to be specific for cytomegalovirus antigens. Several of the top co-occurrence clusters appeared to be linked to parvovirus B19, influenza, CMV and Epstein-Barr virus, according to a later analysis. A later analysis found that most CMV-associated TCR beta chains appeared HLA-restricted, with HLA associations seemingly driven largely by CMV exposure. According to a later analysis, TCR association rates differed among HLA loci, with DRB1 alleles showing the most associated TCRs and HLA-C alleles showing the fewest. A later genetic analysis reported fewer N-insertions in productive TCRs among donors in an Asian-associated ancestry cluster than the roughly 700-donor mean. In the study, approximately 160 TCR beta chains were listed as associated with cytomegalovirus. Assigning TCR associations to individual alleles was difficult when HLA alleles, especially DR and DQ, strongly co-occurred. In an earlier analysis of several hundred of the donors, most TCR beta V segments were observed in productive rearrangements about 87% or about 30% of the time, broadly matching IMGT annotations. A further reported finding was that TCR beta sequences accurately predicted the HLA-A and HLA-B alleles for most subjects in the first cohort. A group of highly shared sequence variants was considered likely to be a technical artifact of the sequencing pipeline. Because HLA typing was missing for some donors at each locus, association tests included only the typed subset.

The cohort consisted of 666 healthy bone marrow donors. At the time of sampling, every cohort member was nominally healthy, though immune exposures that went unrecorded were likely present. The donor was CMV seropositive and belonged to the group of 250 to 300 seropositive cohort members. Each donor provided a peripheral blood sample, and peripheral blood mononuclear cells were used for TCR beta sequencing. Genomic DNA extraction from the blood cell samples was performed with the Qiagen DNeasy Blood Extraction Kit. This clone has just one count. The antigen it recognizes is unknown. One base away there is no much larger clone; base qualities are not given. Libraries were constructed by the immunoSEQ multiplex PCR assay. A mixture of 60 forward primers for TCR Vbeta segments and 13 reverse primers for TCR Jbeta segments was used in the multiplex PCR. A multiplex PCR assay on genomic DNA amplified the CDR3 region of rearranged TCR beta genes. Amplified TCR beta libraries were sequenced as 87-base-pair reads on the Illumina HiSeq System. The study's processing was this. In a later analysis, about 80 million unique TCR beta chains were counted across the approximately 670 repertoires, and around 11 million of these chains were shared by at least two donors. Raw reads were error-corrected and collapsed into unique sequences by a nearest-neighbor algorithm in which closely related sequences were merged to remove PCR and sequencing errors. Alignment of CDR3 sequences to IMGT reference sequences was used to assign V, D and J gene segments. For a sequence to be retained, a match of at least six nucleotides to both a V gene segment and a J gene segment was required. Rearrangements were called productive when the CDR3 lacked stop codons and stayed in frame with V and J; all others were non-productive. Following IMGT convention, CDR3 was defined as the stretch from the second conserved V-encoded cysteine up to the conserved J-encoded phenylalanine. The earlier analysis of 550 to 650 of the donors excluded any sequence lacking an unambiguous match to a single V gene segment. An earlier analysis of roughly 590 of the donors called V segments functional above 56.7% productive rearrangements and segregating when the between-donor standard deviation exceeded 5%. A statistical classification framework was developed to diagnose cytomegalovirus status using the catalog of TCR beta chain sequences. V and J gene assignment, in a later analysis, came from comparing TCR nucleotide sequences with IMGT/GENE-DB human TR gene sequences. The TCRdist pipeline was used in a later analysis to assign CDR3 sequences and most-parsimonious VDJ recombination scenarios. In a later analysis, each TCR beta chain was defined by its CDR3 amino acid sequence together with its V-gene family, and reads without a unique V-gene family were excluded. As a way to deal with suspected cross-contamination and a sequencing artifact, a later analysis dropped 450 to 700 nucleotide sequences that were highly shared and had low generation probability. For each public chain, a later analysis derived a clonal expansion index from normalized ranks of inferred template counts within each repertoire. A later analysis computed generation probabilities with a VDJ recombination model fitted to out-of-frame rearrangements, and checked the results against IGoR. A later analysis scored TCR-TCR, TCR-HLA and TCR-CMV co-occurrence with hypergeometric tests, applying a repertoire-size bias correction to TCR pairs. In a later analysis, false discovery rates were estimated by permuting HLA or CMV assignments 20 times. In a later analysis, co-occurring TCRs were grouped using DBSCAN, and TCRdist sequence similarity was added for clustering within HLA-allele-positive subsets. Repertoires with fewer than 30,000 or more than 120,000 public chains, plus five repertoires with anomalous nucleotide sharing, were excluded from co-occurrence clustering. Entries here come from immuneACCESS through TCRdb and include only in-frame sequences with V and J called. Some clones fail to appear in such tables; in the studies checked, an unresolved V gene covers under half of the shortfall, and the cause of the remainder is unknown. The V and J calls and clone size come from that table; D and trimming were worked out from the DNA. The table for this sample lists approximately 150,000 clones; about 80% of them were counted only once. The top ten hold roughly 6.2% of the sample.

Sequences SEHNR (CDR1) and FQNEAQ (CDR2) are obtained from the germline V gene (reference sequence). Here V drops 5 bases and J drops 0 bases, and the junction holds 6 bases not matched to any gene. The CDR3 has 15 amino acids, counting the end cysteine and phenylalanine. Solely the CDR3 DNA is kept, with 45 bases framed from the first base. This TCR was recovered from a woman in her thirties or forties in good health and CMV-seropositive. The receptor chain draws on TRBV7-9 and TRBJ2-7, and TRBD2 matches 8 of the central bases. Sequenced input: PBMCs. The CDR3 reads CASSPGGRRSYEQYF. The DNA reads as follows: TGTGCCAGCAGCCCGGGGGGGCGTCGCTCCTACGAGCAGTACTTC.